A selection of T cell receptor beta chains follows, all from one sample in a study of blood T cell repertoires in COVID-19. Data came from immunoSEQ multiplex PCR; TCRdb stores just in-frame clones and leaves some out. The repertoire holds about 190,000 clones, with roughly 80% as singletons. Sequencing was performed on peripheral blood. These receptors originate from a man aged 50 to 59 who had recovered from COVID-19. Each CDR3 is given without its conserved first and last residue. Fields, in order: J gene, V gene, CDR3 length, CDR3 protein.

J gene: TRBJ2-2
V gene: TRBV11-2
CDR3 length: 12
CDR3 protein: ASSFWGGSGELF

J gene: TRBJ1-5
V gene: TRBV19
CDR3 length: 12
CDR3 protein: ASTGQPSNQPQH

J gene: TRBJ2-7
V gene: TRBV2
CDR3 length: 9
CDR3 protein: ASNLLYEQY

J gene: TRBJ1-1
V gene: TRBV2
CDR3 length: 11
CDR3 protein: ASGRAFDTEAF

J gene: TRBJ1-2
V gene: TRBV11-1
CDR3 length: 11
CDR3 protein: ASSPPWGGGYT

J gene: TRBJ1-5
V gene: TRBV19
CDR3 length: 13
CDR3 protein: ASSALTGGLQPQH

J gene: TRBJ2-1
V gene: TRBV7-3
CDR3 length: 12
CDR3 protein: ASSLTGSGAEQF

J gene: TRBJ1-1
V gene: TRBV5-1
CDR3 length: 12
CDR3 protein: ASSDDRAGTEAF

J gene: TRBJ2-7
V gene: TRBV19
CDR3 length: 13
CDR3 protein: ASSTPEGGRYEQY

J gene: TRBJ2-5
V gene: TRBV7-9
CDR3 length: 13
CDR3 protein: ASSFLEGVKETQY

J gene: TRBJ2-4
V gene: TRBV27
CDR3 length: 15
CDR3 protein: ASSLGLAGLAKNIQY

J gene: TRBJ1-2
V gene: TRBV30
CDR3 length: 12
CDR3 protein: AWSDRGMGYGYT

J gene: TRBJ1-5
V gene: TRBV25-1
CDR3 length: 13
CDR3 protein: ASSETGGRNQPQH

J gene: TRBJ1-4
V gene: TRBV29-1
CDR3 length: 10
CDR3 protein: SARTGFEKLF

J gene: TRBJ2-1
V gene: TRBV19
CDR3 length: 15
CDR3 protein: ASSISPTGPSYNEQF

J gene: TRBJ2-1
V gene: TRBV5-1
CDR3 length: 14
CDR3 protein: ASSLSLGRSYNEQF

J gene: TRBJ2-1
V gene: TRBV24-1
CDR3 length: 13
CDR3 protein: ATSDRAGTYNEQF

J gene: TRBJ2-7
V gene: TRBV3-1/TRBV3-2
CDR3 length: 16
CDR3 protein: ASSPRTGLAGYSYEQY

J gene: TRBJ2-1
V gene: TRBV28
CDR3 length: 14
CDR3 protein: ASSLPLSGRANEQF

J gene: TRBJ1-1
V gene: TRBV5-1
CDR3 length: 12
CDR3 protein: ASSLRTGDTEAF

J gene: TRBJ2-1
V gene: TRBV20-1
CDR3 length: 8
CDR3 protein: SAGGAGQF

J gene: TRBJ2-3
V gene: TRBV29-1
CDR3 length: 12
CDR3 protein: SVEPSGSTDTQY

J gene: TRBJ2-1
V gene: TRBV19
CDR3 length: 13
CDR3 protein: ASSIQAGGAYEQF

J gene: TRBJ1-2
V gene: TRBV28
CDR3 length: 15
CDR3 protein: ASSLSPERTGGYGYT

J gene: TRBJ2-7
V gene: TRBV6-5
CDR3 length: 12
CDR3 protein: ASTPSGKTYEQY

J gene: TRBJ2-1
V gene: TRBV5-6
CDR3 length: 15
CDR3 protein: ASSLAGTSGSYNEQF

J gene: TRBJ1-3
V gene: TRBV18
CDR3 length: 14
CDR3 protein: ASSPGPPGSGNTIY

J gene: TRBJ2-1
V gene: TRBV9
CDR3 length: 13
CDR3 protein: ASSVSGIQGNEQF

J gene: TRBJ2-3
V gene: TRBV2
CDR3 length: 13
CDR3 protein: ASSEVREGTDTQY